This T cell receptor (beta chain) was recovered during a study of PD-1 blockade in classical Hodgkin lymphoma. Study-level results: Patients who responded completely had about the same baseline diversity as newly diagnosed patients.

Points on this clone: Its specificity is unknown.

The data were produced by immunoSEQ multiplex PCR, yet TCRdb's version contains in-frame clones alone and is incomplete. The sample gives tens of thousands of clones, 80% to 90% of which show up once; 15% is in the top ten. The junction had 6 bases not matched to a gene; V was cut back by 0 bases and J by 2 bases. The germline V gene encodes CDR1 MRHNA and CDR2 SNTAGT. CDR3 length: 18 amino acids. All patients experienced relapse after autologous stem cell transplantation, and brentuximab vedotin exposure was variable. The clonotype originates from a human donor with classical Hodgkin lymphoma. The J gene is TRBJ1-3, the V gene TRBV6-4; 11 bases are a match to TRBD1. The sequences come from peripheral blood mononuclear cells (PBMCs), collected at baseline. CDR3 nucleotides: TGTGCCAGCAGTGACTCCGAGGGGACAGGGGGTACTGGAAACACCATATATTTT. Translating gives CASSDSEGTGGTGNTIYF.